This TCR beta chain was identified during a study of blood T cell repertoires in COVID-19. Study in general: Sites in the United States, Italy and Spain provided acute and convalescent COVID-19 samples. PBMCs, B-cell-depleted T cells, or T cells provided the cDNA or gDNA that made up the material.

How the authors handled the data: Scientists estimated how many nucleated cells there were by amplifying reference gene primers. Method: immunoSEQ multiplex PCR; TCRdb's copy keeps in-frame clones and lacks some. V and J calls plus clone size are reproduced from that table; the DNA served to infer D and trimming. Of about 35,000 clones listed, 87% were seen once; the top ten hold roughly 9.1%. Sequenced input: peripheral blood. The clonotype originates from an elderly man with active COVID-19.

The DNA of the CDR3 is TGTGCCAGCAGGGACCCCTTCGGGACAGGGGGGACCACTGAAGCTTTCTTT. It specifies CASRDPFGTGGTTEAFF. The chain carries TRBV2 and TRBJ1-1; 11 nucleotides match TRBD1. This CDR3 comprises 17 residues. V dropped 6 bases and J dropped 4; count of bases not matched to a gene: 13. Germline CDR1 and CDR2: SNHLY and FYNNEI.